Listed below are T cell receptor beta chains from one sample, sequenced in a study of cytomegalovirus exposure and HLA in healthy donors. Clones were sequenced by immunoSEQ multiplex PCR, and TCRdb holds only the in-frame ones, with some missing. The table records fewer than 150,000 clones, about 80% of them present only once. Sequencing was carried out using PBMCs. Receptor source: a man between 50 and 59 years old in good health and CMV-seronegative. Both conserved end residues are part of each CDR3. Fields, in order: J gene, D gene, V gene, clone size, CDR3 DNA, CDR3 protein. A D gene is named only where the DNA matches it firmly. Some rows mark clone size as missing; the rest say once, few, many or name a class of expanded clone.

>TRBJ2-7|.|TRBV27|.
TGTGCCAGCAGTCCTTTCCAGACTCGGGGAAGCTACGAGCAGTACTTC
CASSPFQTRGSYEQYF
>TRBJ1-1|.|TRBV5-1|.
TGCGCCAGCAGCCCAAACGGGGGGGCTGAAGCTTTCTTT
CASSPNGGAEAFF
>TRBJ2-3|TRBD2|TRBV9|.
TGTGCCAGCAGCCCCCCGGCGGGAGGGCCGGATACGCAGTATTTT
CASSPPAGGPDTQYF
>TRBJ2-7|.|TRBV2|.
TGTGCCAGCAATAACTTAACGACAGGCTTCTACGAGCAGTACTTC
CASNNLTTGFYEQYF
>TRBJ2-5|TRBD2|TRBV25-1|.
TGTGCCAGCAGGGTAGCGGGAGGCCCTCAAGAGACCCAGTACTTC
CASRVAGGPQETQYF
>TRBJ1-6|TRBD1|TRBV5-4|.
TGTGCCAGCAGTTCGCGACAGGGAGGCTCACCCCTCCACTTT
CASSSRQGGSPLHF
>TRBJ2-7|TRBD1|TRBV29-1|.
TGCAGCGTGGCCGGGACAGACCCCTACGAGCAGTACTTC
CSVAGTDPYEQYF
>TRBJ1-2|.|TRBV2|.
TGTGCCAGCAGTGCCCAGGGTCGCTATGGCTACACCTTC
CASSAQGRYGYTF
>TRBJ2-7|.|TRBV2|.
TGTGCCAGCAGTGCGGGTTACGAGCAGTACTTC
CASSAGYEQYF
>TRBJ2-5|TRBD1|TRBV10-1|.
TGCGCCAGCAGTGAGCTTCGGACAGGAGGAGAGACCCAGTACTTC
CASSELRTGGETQYF
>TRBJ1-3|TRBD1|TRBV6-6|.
TGTGCCAGCAGTTACGGACAGGAGACTTCAGGAAACACCATATATTTT
CASSYGQETSGNTIYF
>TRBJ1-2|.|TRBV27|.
TGTGCCAGCAGTCCTCGAATAGATAGTGGCTACACCTTC
CASSPRIDSGYTF
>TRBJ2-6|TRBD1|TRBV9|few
TGTGCCAGCAGCTTGTCGACAGGGTCTGGGGCCAACGTCCTGACTTTC
CASSLSTGSGANVLTF
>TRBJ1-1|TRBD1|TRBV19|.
TGTGCCAGTAGTATAGGCGGGACAGGGACGGAAGCTTTCTTT
CASSIGGTGTEAFF
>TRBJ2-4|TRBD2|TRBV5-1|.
TGCGCCAGCAGCCCCAGCGGGAGTGACGGAAACATTCAGTACTTC
CASSPSGSDGNIQYF
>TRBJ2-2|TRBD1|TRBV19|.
TGTGCCAGTAAGGGACAGGGGACCGGGGAGCTGTTTTTT
CASKGQGTGELFF
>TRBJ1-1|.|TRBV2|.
TGTGCCAGCAGCGTCTTCCTGAACACTGAAGCTTTCTTT
CASSVFLNTEAFF
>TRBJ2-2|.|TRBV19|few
TGTGCCAGTAGTATAGAGGGAGTTTCCACCGGGGAGCTGTTTTTT
CASSIEGVSTGELFF
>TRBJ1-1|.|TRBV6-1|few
TGTGCCAGCAGTGAATACCGGGGAATTGAAGCTTTCTTT
CASSEYRGIEAFF
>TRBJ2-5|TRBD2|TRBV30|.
TGTGCCTGGAGTGTACAAGCGGGAGGTGGGGAGACCCAGTACTTC
CAWSVQAGGGETQYF
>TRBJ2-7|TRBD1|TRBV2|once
TGTGCCAGCAGTGAAGGGAGACAGGGCTACGAGCAGTACTTC
CASSEGRQGYEQYF
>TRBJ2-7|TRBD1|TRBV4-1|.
TGCGCCAGCAGCCAAGGGACAGGGTTGTCCTACGAGCAGTACTTC
CASSQGTGLSYEQYF
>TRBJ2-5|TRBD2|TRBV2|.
TGTGCCAGCAGCCAGTGGACTAGCGGGACAGAGACCCAGTACTTC
CASSQWTSGTETQYF
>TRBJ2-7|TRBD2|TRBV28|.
TGTGCCAGCAGAGCCGGTAGCGGGAGAAACCCCGAGCAGTACTTC
CASRAGSGRNPEQYF
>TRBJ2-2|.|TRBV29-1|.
TGCAGCGTAGGAGTGGGATCTAGCGCCGGGGAGCTGTTTTTT
CSVGVGSSAGELFF
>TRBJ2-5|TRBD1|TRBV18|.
TGTGCCAGCTCACCACCGGGCGAGGGGGCTGAGACCCAGTACTTC
CASSPPGEGAETQYF
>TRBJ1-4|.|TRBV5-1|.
TGCGCCAGCAGCTCGGACAGTGCAACTAATGAAAAACTGTTTTTT
CASSSDSATNEKLFF
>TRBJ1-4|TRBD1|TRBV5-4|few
TGTGCCAGCAGCTTAACCGGGACAGGCCAACCGGGTGAAAAACTGTTTTTT
CASSLTGTGQPGEKLFF
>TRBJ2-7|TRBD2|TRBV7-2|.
TGTGCCAGCAGCGTAGGACTAGCGGGAGGAAGAGAGCAGTACTTC
CASSVGLAGGREQYF
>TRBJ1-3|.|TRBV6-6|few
TGTGCCAGCAGCGACAGTTCGGTGGGAAACACCATATATTTT
CASSDSSVGNTIYF
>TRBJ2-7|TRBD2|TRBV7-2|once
TGTGCCAGCAGCTTCACTAGCGCCGGGGCCTACGAGCAGTACTTC
CASSFTSAGAYEQYF
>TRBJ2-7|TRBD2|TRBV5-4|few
TGTGCCAGCAGCTTGGTAGCGGGAGCTTACGAGCAGTACTTC
CASSLVAGAYEQYF
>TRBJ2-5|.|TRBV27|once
TGTGCCAGCAGTCCCCGAGGAACTCTCCAAGAGACCCAGTACTTC
CASSPRGTLQETQYF